The rows below give T cell receptor beta chains drawn from one sample of a study of control samples from healthy donors and cancer patients. Data came from immunoSEQ multiplex PCR; TCRdb stores just in-frame clones and leaves some out. This sample yields fewer than 20,000 clones, of which around 84% are seen a single time; approximately 10% belongs to the top ten. What was sequenced was PBMCs. All receptors derive from a woman in her 70s with colorectal cancer. Both conserved end residues are part of each CDR3. Each record gives: J gene, clone size, V gene, D gene, CDR3 DNA, CDR3 protein. The D gene is left open where the match is weak. Size tells how often a clone was seen (once, few, many) or the class of an expanded clone, and some rows leave it out.

TRBJ2-5,.,TRBV28,.,TGTGCCAGCAGGGAAGGACGGAGGTCACCACAAGAGACCCAGTACTTC,CASREGRRSPQETQYF
TRBJ1-4,.,TRBV7-9,TRBD1,TGTGCCAGCAGCCCGGGACAGTGGGGTGAAAAACTGTTTTTT,CASSPGQWGEKLFF
TRBJ1-4,.,TRBV7-9,TRBD1,TGTGCCAGCAGCAAGACAGGGGGCCCTAATGAAAAACTGTTTTTT,CASSKTGGPNEKLFF
TRBJ2-7,.,TRBV7-2,TRBD2,TGTGCCAGCAGCTCTATAGCGGGAGCTTACGAGCAGTACTTC,CASSSIAGAYEQYF
TRBJ1-4,few,TRBV7-9,.,TGTGCCAGCAGCTTATTCTCCAGGCGAACAACTAATGAAAAACTGTTTTTT,CASSLFSRRTTNEKLFF
TRBJ2-5,.,TRBV6-2/TRBV6-3,.,TGTGCCAGCAGTTACCCAGGTGGGGGGGCCCCAGGTCAAGAGACCCAGTACTTC,CASSYPGGGAPGQETQYF
TRBJ1-2,.,TRBV5-1,.,TGCGCCAGCAGCTTGGAGGGGAGGGACCATGGCTACACCTTC,CASSLEGRDHGYTF
TRBJ1-2,.,TRBV6-5,TRBD1,TGTGCCAGCAGTCCCGGACAGGCCTTCTATGGCTACACCTTC,CASSPGQAFYGYTF
TRBJ1-1,.,TRBV13,.,TGTGCCAGCAGCTGGGCAAAGGGGGAAGCTTTCTTT,CASSWAKGEAFF
TRBJ2-5,.,TRBV2,.,TGTGCCAGCAGTGAACAGGGGCTCGAAGAGACCCAGTACTTC,CASSEQGLEETQYF
TRBJ2-7,.,TRBV14,.,TGTGCCAGCAGCCAAGATCGTAAGCTATTGCGGTACGAGCAGTACTTC,CASSQDRKLLRYEQYF
TRBJ2-2,.,TRBV19,TRBD1,TGTGCCGTGGGGACAGGAATGAACACCGGGGAGCTGTTTTTT,CAVGTGMNTGELFF
TRBJ1-5,.,TRBV6-6,TRBD1,TGTGCCAGCAGCAGTGGGACAGGCCAAATCAATCAGCCCCAGCATTTT,CASSSGTGQINQPQHF
TRBJ2-3,.,TRBV11-3,.,TGTGCCAGCAGCTTAAACTTTCTCTACACAGATACGCAGTATTTT,CASSLNFLYTDTQYF
TRBJ2-1,.,TRBV7-2,TRBD2,TGTGCCAGCAGCTCCGGGTGGGGGACTAGCGGATACAATGAGCAGTTCTTC,CASSSGWGTSGYNEQFF
TRBJ2-7,.,TRBV11-2,.,TGTGCCAGCAGCTTAGATCTTCAACGCGAGCAGTACTTC,CASSLDLQREQYF
TRBJ2-2,.,TRBV6-5,.,TGTGCCAGCAGTTTAGGGCAAAAGAACACCGGGGAGCTGTTTTTT,CASSLGQKNTGELFF
TRBJ2-7,.,TRBV12-3/TRBV12-4,.,TGTGCCAGCAGATTAGCAGGGGTCCCCGAGCAGTACTTC,CASRLAGVPEQYF
TRBJ2-1,.,TRBV3-1/TRBV3-2,.,TGTGCCAGCAGCCGGTCCCCCTTGGAACAGTTCTTC,CASSRSPLEQFF
TRBJ1-1,.,TRBV7-9,.,TGTGCCAGCAGCTTAAATCCGGGGCTGAGCACTGAAGCTTTCTTT,CASSLNPGLSTEAFF
TRBJ2-3,.,TRBV5-4,TRBD1,TGTGCCAGCAGCTCCCGGGACAGGGGCCCGGCAGATACGCAGTATTTT,CASSSRDRGPADTQYF
TRBJ2-5,.,TRBV12-3/TRBV12-4,.,TGTGCCAGCACACATCAGGGGAGCGAGACCCAGTACTTC,CASTHQGSETQYF
TRBJ2-7,.,TRBV7-9,.,TGTGCCAGCCAAGAGGTGGCGGCCCCCCCCTACGAGCAGTACTTC,CASQEVAAPPYEQYF
TRBJ2-5,.,TRBV5-1,.,TGCGCCAGCAGCCCCGGGACGGAAGAGACCCAGTACTTC,CASSPGTEETQYF
TRBJ2-1,once,TRBV29-1,.,TGCAGCGTTGAATGGGGGGACAATGAGCAGTTCTTC,CSVEWGDNEQFF
TRBJ2-1,once,TRBV6-2/TRBV6-3,.,TGTGCCAGCAGCTCTACTAGTTCCCTTAATGAGCAGTTCTTC,CASSSTSSLNEQFF
TRBJ2-7,.,TRBV5-1,TRBD1,TGCGCCAGCCGTTACCAGGGGGCCTCCTACGAGCAGTACTTC,CASRYQGASYEQYF
TRBJ2-5,.,TRBV11-2,.,TGTGCCAGCATGGGGGCTGGTGAGACCCAGTACTTC,CASMGAGETQYF
TRBJ2-7,.,TRBV7-2,.,TGTGCCAGCAGCTTGGTGGTAGCGGACTCCTACGAGCAGTACTTC,CASSLVVADSYEQYF
TRBJ2-1,.,TRBV7-6,.,TGTGCCAGCAGCTTAGCGGAGAGCTCCTACAATGAGCAGTTCTTC,CASSLAESSYNEQFF
TRBJ2-7,.,TRBV4-3,.,TGCGCCAGCAGCCAAGATCGGTTACACGAGCAGTACTTC,CASSQDRLHEQYF
TRBJ2-7,.,TRBV11-2,.,TGTGCCAGCAGCTCCGCGACAGTCTTTTACGAGCAGTACTTC,CASSSATVFYEQYF
TRBJ2-7,.,TRBV7-2,.,TGTGCCAGCAGCGCGGGCGGTACAAACTTCTACGAGCAGTACTTC,CASSAGGTNFYEQYF
TRBJ2-1,.,TRBV4-1,.,TGCGCCAGCAGCCAAGATCCCGGCTGGCCCTGGAGCTACAATGAGCAGTTCTTC,CASSQDPGWPWSYNEQFF
TRBJ2-2,.,TRBV4-3,TRBD2,TGCGCCAGCCGCCCGGCGACTCGCGGGGGGGCGGGCACCGGGGAGCTGTTTTTT,CASRPATRGGAGTGELFF
TRBJ1-1,.,TRBV7-9,TRBD1,TGTGCCAGCAGCTTAGGGATTGGGACAGGGACGAACACTGAAGCTTTCTTT,CASSLGIGTGTNTEAFF
TRBJ2-2,once,TRBV25-1,.,TGTGCCAGCATAGGCGGGTTGGTGACCGGGGAGCTGTTTTTT,CASIGGLVTGELFF
TRBJ2-3,.,TRBV24-1,.,TGTGCCACCAGTGATTGGGACTCAACCACAGATACGCAGTATTTT,CATSDWDSTTDTQYF
TRBJ1-1,.,TRBV11-3,TRBD1,TGTGCCAGCAGCTTCCGGACAGGGGGCATTAGATTCCAGGCGAACACTGAAGCTTTCTTT,CASSFRTGGIRFQANTEAFF
TRBJ2-1,.,TRBV7-9,TRBD2,TGTGCCAGCAGCTTATCACTAGCGAATGAGCAGTTCTTC,CASSLSLANEQFF
TRBJ1-5,.,TRBV5-5,.,TGTGCCAGCAGCCTTTCGGTCCGGCAGCCCCAGCATTTT,CASSLSVRQPQHF
TRBJ1-5,.,TRBV4-1,.,TGCGCCAGCAGCCAAGATGGCAGGCCCAATCAGCCCCAGCATTTT,CASSQDGRPNQPQHF
TRBJ2-1,.,TRBV27,.,TGTGCCAGCAGTTTGGGGGGTCCCAATGAGCAGTTCTTC,CASSLGGPNEQFF
TRBJ2-2,.,TRBV9,.,TGTGCCAGCAGCGGGGCCTTTTCCGGGGAGCTGTTTTTT,CASSGAFSGELFF
TRBJ2-5,.,TRBV11-3,.,TGTGCCAGCAGCCCTCGAGGGGAGACCCAGTACTTC,CASSPRGETQYF
TRBJ1-2,.,TRBV6-2/TRBV6-3,TRBD1,TGTGCCAGCAGTTACGGCCCGGACAGGGGCCCCTCTAACTATGGCTACACCTTC,CASSYGPDRGPSNYGYTF
TRBJ2-1,.,TRBV14,TRBD2,TGTGCCAGCAGCCAAGAACCCGGGGCTAGCGGGAGGGCCGGTGGGAATGAGCAGTTCTTC,CASSQEPGASGRAGGNEQFF
TRBJ1-1,.,TRBV30,.,TGTGCCTGGAGTGTTGGATCTCAAGCTTTCTTT,CAWSVGSQAFF
TRBJ2-7,.,TRBV10-3,TRBD2,TGTGCCATCAGTGAGCGTGGCGGGGGGCACTCCTACGAGCAGTACTTC,CAISERGGGHSYEQYF
TRBJ2-3,.,TRBV3-1/TRBV3-2,.,TGTGCCAGCAGTCAGGGGAGGGCCGTAGGCACAGATACGCAGTATTTT,CASSQGRAVGTDTQYF
TRBJ2-1,few,TRBV7-9,.,TGTGCCAGCAGAGGTAGCTCCTACAATGAGCAGTTCTTC,CASRGSSYNEQFF
TRBJ2-7,once,TRBV18,TRBD1,TGTGCCAGCTCATCCGGACAGGGGCGGTACGAGCAGTACTTC,CASSSGQGRYEQYF
TRBJ2-4,.,TRBV3-1/TRBV3-2,TRBD2,TGTGCCAGCAGCCACCGGGGGGTCAAAAACATTCAGTACTTC,CASSHRGVKNIQYF
TRBJ1-2,.,TRBV27,TRBD1,TGTGCCAGCAGTCGCGGTGGCAGGGGGTTCTATGGCTACACCTTC,CASSRGGRGFYGYTF
TRBJ1-3,.,TRBV5-5,.,TGTGCCAGCAGCTTGGCCTTGGGTGGAAACACCATATATTTT,CASSLALGGNTIYF
TRBJ2-5,.,TRBV2,.,TGTGCCAGCAGCGGCCTCCAAGAGACCCAGTACTTC,CASSGLQETQYF
TRBJ2-7,.,TRBV19,TRBD1,TGTGCCAGTAGTCCGGACAGGGTCCACGAGCAGTACTTC,CASSPDRVHEQYF
TRBJ1-2,.,TRBV4-3,TRBD1,TGCGCCAGCAGCCCTGGGACAGGGAGTTCCTATGGCTACACCTTC,CASSPGTGSSYGYTF
TRBJ2-1,.,TRBV18,TRBD2,TGTGCCAGCTCGTCTAGCGGGGGCCCTCCCTACAATGAGCAGTTCTTC,CASSSSGGPPYNEQFF